This record concerns one T cell receptor (beta chain) sequence. Antigen unknown. Germline V gene data show CDR1 as MNHNS and CDR2 as SASEGT. V was shortened by 4 bases and J by 2 bases, with 11 bases between the two germline ends. This CDR3 region has 14 residues. The whole isolated RNA underwent reverse transcription, so sequencing captured expressed TCRB transcripts. Method: immunoSEQ multiplex PCR; TCRdb's copy keeps in-frame clones and lacks some. Among about 150,000 clones, 11% were seen once, and the ten largest hold roughly 1.9%. Purity of each sorted population was above 95%. This entry is derived from a study of beta chain features in type 1 diabetes. Study-level points and caveats: Patients' naive, central memory and regulatory TCRB repertoires appeared more alike than those of healthy donors. For Type 1 diabetes patients, all four CD4+ subsets carried TCRB CDR3s that were moderately but significantly shorter. For type 1 diabetes patients, VDJ junctions showed fewer insertions and more deletions.

Sequenced: central memory CD4+ T cells from blood. The receptor's source is a man aged 18 to 29 in good health. The chain employs TRBV6-1 and TRBJ2-5; weak D call: TRBD2 (5 bases). CDR3 bases: TGTGCCAGCAGTGCTTTAGGGAGTCAAGAGACCCAGTACTTC. Its protein product is CASSALGSQETQYF.